This record covers a single T cell receptor beta chain. This record belongs to a study of blood T cell repertoires in COVID-19. Researchers sorted participants into cohorts using their self-reported clinical history. Sequencing was performed with immunoSEQ multiplex PCR; in TCRdb, only in-frame clones are kept and a portion is missing. The sample has fewer than 350,000 clones, around 84% seen once. V shed 1 base and J 3 bases; nucleotides not matched to a gene: 8. Germline V gives CDR1 LGHNA, CDR2 YNFKEQ. The CDR3 consists of 16 residues. The rearrangement uses TRBV4-2 and TRBJ2-7; 8 bases agree with TRBD1. This clonotype was sampled from a woman aged 25 to 39 who had been exposed to COVID-19. The material sequenced was PBMCs or T cells enriched from blood (not recorded which). This CDR3 is CASSQVSGTGFYEQYF. The CDR3 bases are TGTGCCAGCAGCCAAGTTTCCGGGACAGGATTCTACGAGCAGTACTTC.